A single TCR beta chain is shown here with its context. As yet, its antigen is unknown. In nominal health when sampled, donors likely had unrecorded immune exposures nonetheless. This record belongs to a study of cytomegalovirus exposure and HLA in healthy donors. Whole-study findings and limits: The likely origin of a cluster of highly shared sequence variants was a sequencing artifact. The only immune exposure information that was available was CMV serostatus. HLA allele associations emerged for 16,951 TCR beta sequences in a later analysis, at 0.05 false discovery rate.

Between the trimmed V and J ends, which lost 0 bases and 4 bases, there was a span of 10 bases. Looked up from germline, CDR1 is MNHEY and CDR2 is SVGAGI. The CDR3 covers 15 residues. PCR used 60 Vbeta primers and 13 Jbeta primers. Sequenced by immunoSEQ multiplex PCR; TCRdb stores in-frame clones only, minus some. The sample carries 160,000 or so clones, almost 80% recorded once. The receptor's source is a man aged 30-40 years in good health and CMV-seronegative. The chain employs TRBV6-5 and TRBJ1-5; D might be TRBD1 (6 bases). Input material: PBMCs. The CDR3 coding sequence is TGTGCCAGCAGTTACTCGAACAGGGTTAATCAGCCCCAGCATTTT. It is translated as CASSYSNRVNQPQHF.